Presented here are 12 T cell receptor beta chains from one specimen sequenced in a study of blood T cell repertoires in COVID-19. Produced via immunoSEQ multiplex PCR; TCRdb's table is partial and in-frame only. Here the sample spans about 180,000 clones, over 75% being singletons. Sequenced material: PBMCs or T cells enriched from blood (not recorded which). Receptors were obtained from a woman aged 18-35 years who had recovered from COVID-19.

This chain joins TRBV7-2 and TRBJ1-4, with a weak D call TRBD1 (6 bases). V dropped 5 bases and J dropped 4 bases, with 20 bases sitting between them. The CDR3 loop spans 17 amino acids. CDR1 and CDR2 (germline): SGHTA, FQGNSA. CDR3 protein: CASSTNYNAGVNEKLFF. The CDR3 nucleotides are TGTGCCAGCAGCACCAATTATAACGCAGGGGTTAATGAAAAACTGTTTTTT.

This sequence joins TRBV28 and TRBJ1-3; a weak D match, TRBD1 (5 bases). V shed 0 bases and J shed 0 bases, with 12 bases lying between them. Germline-derived CDR1 and CDR2 are MDHEN and SYDVKM. The CDR3 contains 17 residues. The CDR3 protein is CASSLWGGFYSGNTIYF. The CDR3 region has the DNA TGTGCCAGCAGTTTATGGGGGGGTTTTTACTCTGGAAACACCATATATTTT.

The V call is TRBV2, the J call TRBJ1-4; D is possibly TRBD1 (6 bases). This CDR3 is built from 15 residues. From germline, CDR1 is SNHLY and CDR2 FYNNEI. V gave up 7 bases and J gave up 3 bases, with 15 bases separating them. The CDR3 loop is CASTVAGQPNEKLFF. The CDR3, as DNA: TGTGCCAGCACTGTGGCCGGACAGCCTAATGAAAAACTGTTTTTT.

The chain employs TRBV5-1 and TRBJ2-3, with D unclear. The V gene lost 4 bases and the J gene lost 0 bases, with 18 bases spanning the gap. The CDR3 has 17 residues. The V gene's germline CDR1 is SGHRS and CDR2 YFSETQ. The CDR3 region is CASSLGYRSASTDTQYF. CDR3 nucleotide sequence: TGCGCCAGCAGCCTGGGGTATCGGAGTGCTAGCACAGATACGCAGTATTTT.

The chain has TRBV27 and TRBJ2-3, with 12 bases that match TRBD2. This CDR3 contains 15 residues. J was trimmed by 4 bases and V by 7 bases; bases with no gene match: 6. CDR1 MNHEY and CDR2 SMNVEV come from the germline V gene (reference sequence). CDR3 amino acids: CASIPLAGGPDTQYF. CDR3 DNA: TGTGCCAGCATCCCCCTAGCGGGGGGGCCAGATACGCAGTATTTT.

A single count supports this clone. This chain connects TRBV19 to TRBJ1-5; D might be TRBD1 (6 bases). Trimming removed 6 bases at V and 3 bases at J, with 15 bases between. The CDR3 totals 15 residues. CDR1 and CDR2 from the germline V gene are LNHDA and SQIVND (reference sequence). CDR3: CASRQGVGPNQPQHF. The CDR3 DNA reads as TGTGCCAGTAGACAGGGAGTCGGCCCCAATCAGCCCCAGCATTTT.

The CDR3 DNA follows: TGCGCCAGCAGCCAAGATCTGGACAGCAGCACAGATACGCAGTATTTT. Amino acids: CASSQDLDSSTDTQYF. The V and J genes are TRBV4-3 and TRBJ2-3; a possible D gene is TRBD1 (6 bases). The CDR3 is made up of 16 amino acids. Germline lookup yields CDR1 LGHNA and CDR2 YSLEER. V lost 0 bases and J lost 0, with 10 bases in between.

This clone turned up a few times. The rearrangement uses TRBV4-1 and TRBJ2-7, with D unclear. Trimming removed 1 base at V and 4 bases at J, with 8 bases between. The CDR3 is 13 residues long. Per germline, CDR1 MGHRA and CDR2 YSYEKL. CDR3 sequence reads: CASSQGRLYEQYF. DNA for the CDR3: TGCGCCAGCAGCCAAGGGCGGTTATACGAGCAGTACTTC.

The chain carries TRBV28 and TRBJ1-6; maybe TRBD1 (5 bases). The germline V and J ends were trimmed by 8 bases and 1 base, with 12 bases remaining between them. This CDR3 has 15 amino acids. Germline V gene data show CDR1 as MDHEN and CDR2 as SYDVKM. The CDR3 spells CASVVGGSYNSPLHF. CDR3 nucleotides: TGTGCCAGCGTAGTCGGGGGGTCCTATAATTCACCCCTCCACTTT. The variable domain in full, completed from reference TRBV28 and TRBJ1-6, reads DVKVTQSSRYLVKRTGEKVFLECVQDMDHENMFWYRQDPGLGLRLIYFSYDVKMKEKGDIPEGYSVSREKKERFSLILESASTNQTSMYLCASVVGGSYNSPLHFGNGTRLTVT.

The chain is built from TRBV19 and TRBJ1-5, with D possibly TRBD1 on 5 matching bases. The CDR3 extends over 18 amino acids. Trimming pared 3 bases from V and 0 bases from J, leaving 18 bases between. Germline CDR1 LNHDA, CDR2 SQIVND (reference sequence). This chain's CDR3 is CASSMGGARFNSNQPQHF. In DNA, the CDR3 is TGTGCCAGTAGTATGGGAGGGGCCCGCTTCAATAGCAATCAGCCCCAGCATTTT. The full variable domain, completed using reference TRBV19 and TRBJ1-5, is DGGITQSPKYLFRKEGQNVTLSCEQNLNHDAMYWYRQDPGQGLRLIYYSQIVNDFQKGDIAEGYSVSREKKESFPLTVTSAQKNPTAFYLCASSMGGARFNSNQPQHFGDGTRLSIL.

This chain's CDR3 is CATSGRDGFMVSTDTQYF. The CDR3 bases are TGTGCCACCAGCGGCAGGGATGGTTTTATGGTTAGCACAGATACGCAGTATTTT. The rearrangement joins TRBV15 to TRBJ2-3; weak D call: TRBD1 (5 bases). In germline, CDR1 is LNHNV, CDR2 YYDKDF (reference sequence). V dropped 5 bases and J dropped 0 bases, with 21 bases sitting between them. This CDR3 contains 18 residues.

This chain joins TRBV5-1 and TRBJ2-5; D remains ambiguous. The CDR3 runs to 15 residues. CDR1 is SGHRS and CDR2 is YFSETQ in the germline V gene. The germline V and J ends were trimmed by 1 base and 2 bases, with 12 bases remaining between them. As DNA, the CDR3 is TGCGCCAGCAGCTTGACCCAAGACACGCAAGAGACCCAGTACTTC. It encodes CASSLTQDTQETQYF.